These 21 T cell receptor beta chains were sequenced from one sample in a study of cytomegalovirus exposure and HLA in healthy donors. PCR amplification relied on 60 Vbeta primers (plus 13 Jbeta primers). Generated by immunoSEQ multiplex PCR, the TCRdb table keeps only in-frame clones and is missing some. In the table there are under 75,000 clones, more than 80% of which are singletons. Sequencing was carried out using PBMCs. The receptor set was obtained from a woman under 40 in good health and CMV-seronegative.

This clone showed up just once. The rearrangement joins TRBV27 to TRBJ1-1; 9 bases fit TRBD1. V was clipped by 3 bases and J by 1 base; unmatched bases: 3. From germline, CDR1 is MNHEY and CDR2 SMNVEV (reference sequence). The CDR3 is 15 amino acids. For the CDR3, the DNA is TGTGCCAGCAGTTTCAAACAGGGGGCGAACACTGAAGCTTTCTTT. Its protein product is CASSFKQGANTEAFF.

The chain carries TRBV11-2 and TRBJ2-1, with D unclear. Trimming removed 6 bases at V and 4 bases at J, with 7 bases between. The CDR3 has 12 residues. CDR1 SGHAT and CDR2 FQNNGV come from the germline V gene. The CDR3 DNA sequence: TGTGCCAGCAGTCAACAGTACAATGAGCAGTTCTTC. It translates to CASSQQYNEQFF.

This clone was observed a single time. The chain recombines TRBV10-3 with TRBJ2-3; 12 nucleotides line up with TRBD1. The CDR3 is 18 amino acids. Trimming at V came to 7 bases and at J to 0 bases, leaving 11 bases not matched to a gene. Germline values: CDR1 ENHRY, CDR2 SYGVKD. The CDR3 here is CAINPGTGGEGSTDTQYF. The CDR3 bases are TGTGCCATCAACCCCGGGACAGGGGGCGAGGGAAGCACAGATACGCAGTATTTT.

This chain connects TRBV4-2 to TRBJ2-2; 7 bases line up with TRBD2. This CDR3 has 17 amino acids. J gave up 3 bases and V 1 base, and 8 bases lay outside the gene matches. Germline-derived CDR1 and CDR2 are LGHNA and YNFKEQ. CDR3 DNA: TGTGCCAGCAGCCAAGGGGCCGGGACTACATACACCGGGGAGCTGTTTTTT. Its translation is CASSQGAGTTYTGELFF.

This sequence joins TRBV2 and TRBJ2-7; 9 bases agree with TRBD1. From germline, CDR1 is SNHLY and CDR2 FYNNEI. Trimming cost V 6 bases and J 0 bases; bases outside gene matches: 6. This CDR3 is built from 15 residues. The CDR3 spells CASRDRDRASYEQYF. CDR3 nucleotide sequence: TGTGCCAGCAGGGACCGGGACAGGGCCTCCTACGAGCAGTACTTC.

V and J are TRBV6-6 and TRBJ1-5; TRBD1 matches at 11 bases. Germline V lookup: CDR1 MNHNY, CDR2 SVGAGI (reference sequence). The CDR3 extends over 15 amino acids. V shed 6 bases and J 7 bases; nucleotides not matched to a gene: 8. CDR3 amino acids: CASRWTGGGRQPQHF. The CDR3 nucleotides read TGTGCCAGCAGGTGGACAGGGGGCGGGAGACAGCCCCAGCATTTT.

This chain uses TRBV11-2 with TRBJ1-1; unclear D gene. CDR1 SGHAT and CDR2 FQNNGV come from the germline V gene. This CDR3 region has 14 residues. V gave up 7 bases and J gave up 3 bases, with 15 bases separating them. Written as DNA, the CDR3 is TGTGCCAGCATCGATCGGGAGTTCTACACTGAAGCTTTCTTT. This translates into CASIDREFYTEAFF.

The CDR3 DNA is TGTGCCAGCAGGAGGGGACAGGGGGCCACGCAGCCCCAGCATTTT. Translation: CASRRGQGATQPQHF. V and J are TRBV6-5 and TRBJ1-5, with TRBD1 identical over 12 bases. Germline V CDR1 and CDR2: MNHEY, SVGAGI. Trimming removed 6 bases from V and 7 bases from J; junction bases left unmatched: 7. The CDR3 is 15 residues long.

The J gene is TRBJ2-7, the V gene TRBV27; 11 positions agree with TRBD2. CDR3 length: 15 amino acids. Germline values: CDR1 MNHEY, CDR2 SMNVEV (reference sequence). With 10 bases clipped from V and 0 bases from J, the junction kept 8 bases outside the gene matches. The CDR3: CATRGLAVSSYEQYF. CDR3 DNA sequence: TGTGCCACCCGGGGACTAGCGGTCTCCTCCTACGAGCAGTACTTC.

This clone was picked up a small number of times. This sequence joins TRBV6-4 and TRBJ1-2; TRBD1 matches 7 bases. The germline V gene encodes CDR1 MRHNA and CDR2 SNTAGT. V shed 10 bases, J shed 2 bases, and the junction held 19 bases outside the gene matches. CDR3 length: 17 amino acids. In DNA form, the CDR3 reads TGTGCCAATCCTCCGGGACAGTGCCCAAACCTGAACTATGGCTACACCTTC. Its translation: CANPPGQCPNLNYGYTF.

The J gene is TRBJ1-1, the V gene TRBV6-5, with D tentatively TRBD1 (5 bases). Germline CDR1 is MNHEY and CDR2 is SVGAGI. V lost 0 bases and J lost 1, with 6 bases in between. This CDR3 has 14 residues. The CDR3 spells CASSYSGGNTEAFF. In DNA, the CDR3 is TGTGCCAGCAGTTACTCGGGGGGGAACACTGAAGCTTTCTTT.

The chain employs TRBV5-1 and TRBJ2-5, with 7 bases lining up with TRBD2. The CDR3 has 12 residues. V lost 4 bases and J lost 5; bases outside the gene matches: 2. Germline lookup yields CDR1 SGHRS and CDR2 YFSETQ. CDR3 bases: TGCGCCAGCAGCCAGGGAGGGGAGACCCAGTACTTC. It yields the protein CASSQGGETQYF. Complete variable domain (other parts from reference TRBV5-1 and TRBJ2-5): KAGVTQTPRYLIKTRGQQVTLSCSPISGHRSVSWYQQTPGQGLQFLFEYFSETQRNKGNFPGRFSGRQFSNSRSEMNVSTLELGDSALYLCASSQGGETQYFGPGTRLLVL.

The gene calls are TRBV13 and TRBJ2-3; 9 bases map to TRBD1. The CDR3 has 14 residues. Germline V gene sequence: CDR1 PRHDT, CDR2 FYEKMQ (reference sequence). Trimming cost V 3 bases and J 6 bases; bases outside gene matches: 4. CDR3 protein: CASSLGQGFDTQYF. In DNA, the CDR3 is TGTGCCAGCAGCTTGGGACAGGGATTTGATACGCAGTATTTT.

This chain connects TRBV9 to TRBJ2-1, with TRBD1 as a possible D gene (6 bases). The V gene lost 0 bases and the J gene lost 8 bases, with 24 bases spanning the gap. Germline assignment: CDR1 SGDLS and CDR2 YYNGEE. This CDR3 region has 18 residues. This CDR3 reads CASSVVGGLGAAYDEQFF. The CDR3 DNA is TGTGCCAGCAGCGTAGTTGGCGGTTTGGGGGCAGCCTATGATGAGCAGTTCTTC.

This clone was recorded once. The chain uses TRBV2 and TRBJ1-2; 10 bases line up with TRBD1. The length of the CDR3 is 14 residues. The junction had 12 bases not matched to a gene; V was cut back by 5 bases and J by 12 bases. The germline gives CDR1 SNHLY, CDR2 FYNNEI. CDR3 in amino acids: CASSILGTGDRHTF. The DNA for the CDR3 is TGTGCCAGCAGTATACTCGGGACAGGGGACCGCCACACCTTC.

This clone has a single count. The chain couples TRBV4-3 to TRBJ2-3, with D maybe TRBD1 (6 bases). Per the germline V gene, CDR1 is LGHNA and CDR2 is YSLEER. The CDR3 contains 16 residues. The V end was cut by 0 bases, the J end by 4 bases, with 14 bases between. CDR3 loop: CASSQDVRGFADTQYF. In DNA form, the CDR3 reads TGCGCCAGCAGCCAAGACGTCAGGGGATTCGCAGATACGCAGTATTTT.

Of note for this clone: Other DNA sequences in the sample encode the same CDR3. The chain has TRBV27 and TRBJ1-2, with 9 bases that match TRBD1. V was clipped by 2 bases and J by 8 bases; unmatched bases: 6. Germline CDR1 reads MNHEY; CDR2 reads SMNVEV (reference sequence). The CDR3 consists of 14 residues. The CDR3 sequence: CASSLDRGYGGYTF. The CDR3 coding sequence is TGTGCCAGCAGTTTAGACAGGGGGTATGGAGGCTACACCTTC.

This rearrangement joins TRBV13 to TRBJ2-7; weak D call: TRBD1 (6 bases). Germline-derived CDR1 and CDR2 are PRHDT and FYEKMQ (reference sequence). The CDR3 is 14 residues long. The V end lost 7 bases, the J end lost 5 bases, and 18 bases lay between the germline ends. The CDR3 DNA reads TGTGCCAGCACCCCCGCGCAGGGGAGACACGAGCAGTACTTC. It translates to CASTPAQGRHEQYF.

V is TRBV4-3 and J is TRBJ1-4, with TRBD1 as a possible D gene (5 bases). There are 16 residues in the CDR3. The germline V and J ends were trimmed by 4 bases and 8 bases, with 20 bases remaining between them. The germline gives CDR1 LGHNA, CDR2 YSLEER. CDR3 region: CASSPNPAAGGEKLFF. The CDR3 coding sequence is TGCGCCAGCAGCCCAAACCCAGCGGCGGGGGGAGAAAAACTGTTTTTT.

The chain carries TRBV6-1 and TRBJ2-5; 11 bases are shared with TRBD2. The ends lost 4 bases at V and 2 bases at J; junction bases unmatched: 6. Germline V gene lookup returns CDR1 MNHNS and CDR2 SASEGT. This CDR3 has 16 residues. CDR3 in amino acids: CASSVWTSGRQETQYF. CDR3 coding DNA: TGTGCCAGCAGTGTTTGGACTAGCGGGCGGCAAGAGACCCAGTACTTC.

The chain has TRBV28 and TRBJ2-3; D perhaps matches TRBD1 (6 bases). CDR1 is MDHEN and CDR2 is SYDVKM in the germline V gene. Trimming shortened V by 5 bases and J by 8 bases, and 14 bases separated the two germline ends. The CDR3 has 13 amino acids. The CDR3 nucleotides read TGTGCCAGCAGTCCGCAAACCAGGGGTACGCAGTATTTT. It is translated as CASSPQTRGTQYF.